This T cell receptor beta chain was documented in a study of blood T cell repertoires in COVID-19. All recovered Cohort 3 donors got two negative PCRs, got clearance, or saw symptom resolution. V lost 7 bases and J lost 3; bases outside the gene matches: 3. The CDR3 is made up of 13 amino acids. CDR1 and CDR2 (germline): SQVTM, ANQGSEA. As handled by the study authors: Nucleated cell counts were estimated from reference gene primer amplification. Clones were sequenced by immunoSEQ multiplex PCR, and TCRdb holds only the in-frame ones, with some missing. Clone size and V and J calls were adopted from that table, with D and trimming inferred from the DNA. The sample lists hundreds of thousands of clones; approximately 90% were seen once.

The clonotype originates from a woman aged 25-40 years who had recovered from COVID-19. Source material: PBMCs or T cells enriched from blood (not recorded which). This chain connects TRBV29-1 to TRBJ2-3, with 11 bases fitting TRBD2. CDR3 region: CSDRTSGTDTQYF. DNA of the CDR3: TGCAGCGACCGGACTAGCGGGACAGATACGCAGTATTTT.